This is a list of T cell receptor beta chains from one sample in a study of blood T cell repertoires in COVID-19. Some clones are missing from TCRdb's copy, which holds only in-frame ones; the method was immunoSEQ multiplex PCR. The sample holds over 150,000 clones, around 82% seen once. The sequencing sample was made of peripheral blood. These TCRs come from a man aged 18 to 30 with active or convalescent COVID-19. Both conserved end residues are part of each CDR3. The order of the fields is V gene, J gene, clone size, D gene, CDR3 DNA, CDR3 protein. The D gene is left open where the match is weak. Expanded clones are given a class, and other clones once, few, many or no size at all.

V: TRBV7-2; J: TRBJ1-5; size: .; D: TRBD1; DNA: TGTGCCAGCAGCTCGACAGGGGGAACCCATCAGCCCCAGCATTTT; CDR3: CASSSTGGTHQPQHF
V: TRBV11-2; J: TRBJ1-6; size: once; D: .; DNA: TGTGCCAGCAGCCAGGGGACAAGTCCTAATTCACCCCTCCACTTT; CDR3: CASSQGTSPNSPLHF
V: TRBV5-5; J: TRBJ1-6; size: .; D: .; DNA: TGTGCCAGCAGCGCTCCGTCGGGACATAAAAATTCACCCCTCCACTTT; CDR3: CASSAPSGHKNSPLHF
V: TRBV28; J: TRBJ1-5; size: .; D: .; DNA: TGTGCCAGCAGTGACAGTTATAGCAATCAGCCCCAGCATTTT; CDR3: CASSDSYSNQPQHF
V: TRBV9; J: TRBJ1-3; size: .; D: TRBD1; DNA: TGTGCCAGCAGCTCCCGGGACAGGGCCTCTGGAAACACCATATATTTT; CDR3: CASSSRDRASGNTIYF
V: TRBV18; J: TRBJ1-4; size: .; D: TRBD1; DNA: TGTGCCAGCTCGCCCCGGGACAGACCCGAAAAACTGTTTTTT; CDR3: CASSPRDRPEKLFF
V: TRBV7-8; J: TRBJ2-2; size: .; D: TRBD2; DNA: TGTGCCAGCAGCTTAGCGACTAGCGGGGGGTACACCGGGGAGCTGTTTTTT; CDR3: CASSLATSGGYTGELFF
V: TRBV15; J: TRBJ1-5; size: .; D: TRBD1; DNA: TGTGCCACCAGCAGAGACGCTCCGGGACAGGGTAGGAATCAGCCCCAGCATTTT; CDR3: CATSRDAPGQGRNQPQHF
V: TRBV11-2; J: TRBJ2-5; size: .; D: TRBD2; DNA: TGTGCCAGCACCATGACGGGGACTAGGACGGTGACCCAGTACTTC; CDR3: CASTMTGTRTVTQYF
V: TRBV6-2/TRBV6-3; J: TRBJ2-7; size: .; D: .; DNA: TGTGCCAGCAGTTCCGTAGCGGATCGCTCCTACGAGCAGTACTTC; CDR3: CASSSVADRSYEQYF
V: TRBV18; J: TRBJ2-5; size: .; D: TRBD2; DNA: TGTGCCAGCTCACCACCGATCAGCGGGAGGGAGACCCAGTACTTC; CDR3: CASSPPISGRETQYF
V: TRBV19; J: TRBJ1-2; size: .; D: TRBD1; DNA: TGTGCCAGTAGTTCCCCCTTCAGGGGGCGGTGGGAAAACTATGGCTACACCTTC; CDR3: CASSSPFRGRWENYGYTF
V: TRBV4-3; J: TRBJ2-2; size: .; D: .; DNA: TGCGCCAGCAGCCAAGATTTGGTTAGCGGGAACACCGGGGAGCTGTTTTTT; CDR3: CASSQDLVSGNTGELFF
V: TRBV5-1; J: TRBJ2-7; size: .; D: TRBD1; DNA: TGCGCCAGCAGCGGGGGGACAGGGGAGGCTTACGAGCAGTACTTC; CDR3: CASSGGTGEAYEQYF
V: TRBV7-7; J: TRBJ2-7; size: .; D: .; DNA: TGTGCTAGCAGCTTAGCCCCAGGGCAAGGCGAGCAGTACTTC; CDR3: CASSLAPGQGEQYF
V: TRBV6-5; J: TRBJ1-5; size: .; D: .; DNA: TGTGCCAGCACCGAGTCGGGGGAGGTAGGGCCCCAGCATTTT; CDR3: CASTESGEVGPQHF
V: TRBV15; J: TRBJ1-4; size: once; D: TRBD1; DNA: TGTGCCACCAGCAGGAGGGGACAGGGGGGTGGAAAACTGTTTTTT; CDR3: CATSRRGQGGGKLFF
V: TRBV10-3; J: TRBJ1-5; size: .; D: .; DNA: TGTGCCATCAGCGAGACAGTTCAGCCCCAGCATTTT; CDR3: CAISETVQPQHF
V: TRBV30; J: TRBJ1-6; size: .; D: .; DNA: TGTGCCTGGACTCTATACACTAACGGTTCACCCCTCCACTTT; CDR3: CAWTLYTNGSPLHF
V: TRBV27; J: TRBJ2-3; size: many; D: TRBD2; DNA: TGTGCCAGCAGGTCGGGACTAGCGGGGCTTTATACGCAGTATTTT; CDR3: CASRSGLAGLYTQYF
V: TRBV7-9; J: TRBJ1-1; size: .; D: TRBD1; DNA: TGTGCCAGCAGCCTTCTTGGGACAGTGAACACTGAAGCTTTCTTT; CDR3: CASSLLGTVNTEAFF
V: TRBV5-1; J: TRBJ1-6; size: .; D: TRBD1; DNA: TGCGCCAGCAGCCCCGGGACAGGGAATTCACCCCTCCACTTT; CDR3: CASSPGTGNSPLHF
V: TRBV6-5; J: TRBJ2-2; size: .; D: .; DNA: TGTGCCAGCAGAGGTTCGGGACTCCTCACCGGGGAGCTGTTTTTT; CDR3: CASRGSGLLTGELFF
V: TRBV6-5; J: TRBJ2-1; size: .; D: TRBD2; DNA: TGTGCCAGCAGTAAACTAGCGACGCAGGGCGAAGAGCAGTTCTTC; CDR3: CASSKLATQGEEQFF
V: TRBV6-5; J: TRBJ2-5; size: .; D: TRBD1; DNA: TGTGCCAGCAGCCTACGGACAGGGGCGCGAGAGACCCAGTACTTC; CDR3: CASSLRTGARETQYF
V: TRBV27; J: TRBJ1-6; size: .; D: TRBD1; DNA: TGTGCCAGCAGTCAGTCGACAGGGAGTTTGTTAGGTTTACCCCTCCACTTT; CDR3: CASSQSTGSLLGLPLHF
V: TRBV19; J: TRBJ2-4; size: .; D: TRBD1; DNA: TGTGCCAGTAGTGTAGGGGGCGCGGACATTCAGTACTTC; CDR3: CASSVGGADIQYF
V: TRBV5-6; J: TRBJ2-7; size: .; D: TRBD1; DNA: TGTGCCAGCAGCCTGACAGGGAGCTCCTACGAGCAGTACTTC; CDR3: CASSLTGSSYEQYF
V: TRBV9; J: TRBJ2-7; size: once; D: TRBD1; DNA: TGTGCCAGCAGCGTAGGTGGCAGGGGGAACGAGCAGTACTTC; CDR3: CASSVGGRGNEQYF
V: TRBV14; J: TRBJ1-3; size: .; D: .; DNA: TGTGCCAGCAGCCGGAGCACTACTGGAAACACCATATATTTT; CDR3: CASSRSTTGNTIYF
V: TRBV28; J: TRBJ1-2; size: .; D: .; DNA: TGTGCCAGCAGTTTAGCCAATGGGGGACTATATGGCTACACCTTC; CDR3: CASSLANGGLYGYTF
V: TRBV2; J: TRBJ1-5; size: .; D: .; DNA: TGTGCCAGCAGTTATAGCAATCAGCCCCAGCATTTT; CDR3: CASSYSNQPQHF
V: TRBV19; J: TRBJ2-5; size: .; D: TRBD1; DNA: TGTGCCAGCCGGGACAGGGGGCGAGAGACCCAGTACTTC; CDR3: CASRDRGRETQYF
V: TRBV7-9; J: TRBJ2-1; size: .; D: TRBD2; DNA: TGTGCCAGCAGCTTCCCTTCTAGCGGTCCATACAATGAGCAGTTCTTC; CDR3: CASSFPSSGPYNEQFF
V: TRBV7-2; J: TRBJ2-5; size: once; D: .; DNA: TGTGCCAGCAGCTTAGAACTGACACAGACCCAGTACTTC; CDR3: CASSLELTQTQYF
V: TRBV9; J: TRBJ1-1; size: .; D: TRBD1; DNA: TGTGCCAGCAGCGACGGGCTGGGGGACAGGGGGCGAGGAGTCACTGAAGCTTTCTTT; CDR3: CASSDGLGDRGRGVTEAFF
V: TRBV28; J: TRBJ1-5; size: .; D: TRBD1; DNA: TGTGCCAGCAGTCCAAAATCAGGGGGTTATCAGCCCCAGCATTTT; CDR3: CASSPKSGGYQPQHF
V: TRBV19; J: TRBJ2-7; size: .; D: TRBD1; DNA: TGTGCCAGCAGTGGGATGGGACAGGGGAGCTACGAGCAGTACTTC; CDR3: CASSGMGQGSYEQYF
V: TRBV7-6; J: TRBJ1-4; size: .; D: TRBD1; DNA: TGTGCCAGCAGCTTTTTGGGGACAGAGAATGAAAAACTGTTTTTT; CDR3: CASSFLGTENEKLFF
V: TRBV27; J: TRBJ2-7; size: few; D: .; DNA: TGTGCCAGCAGTTTACGGATTAGAATCACAGGGCCCTCAGGATACGAGCAGTACTTC; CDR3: CASSLRIRITGPSGYEQYF
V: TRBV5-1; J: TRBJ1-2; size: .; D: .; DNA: TGCGCCAGCAGCCCCCGGGGGGGTAGCTATGGCTACACCTTC; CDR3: CASSPRGGSYGYTF
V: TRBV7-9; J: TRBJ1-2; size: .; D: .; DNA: TGTGCCAGCAGCGCCCGGGATCTCTATGGCTACACCTTC; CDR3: CASSARDLYGYTF
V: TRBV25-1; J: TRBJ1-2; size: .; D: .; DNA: TGTGCCAGCAGTGATTCAGGGTTTAACTATGGCTACACCTTC; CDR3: CASSDSGFNYGYTF
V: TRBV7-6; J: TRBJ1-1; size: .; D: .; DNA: TGTGCCAGCAGCTTCGGGGAAGGAACTGAAGCTTTCTTT; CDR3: CASSFGEGTEAFF
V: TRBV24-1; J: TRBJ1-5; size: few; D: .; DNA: TGTGCCACCAGTGGGAATGGGGAGGGAAATCAGCCCCAGCATTTT; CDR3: CATSGNGEGNQPQHF
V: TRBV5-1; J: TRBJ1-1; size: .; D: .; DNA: TGCGCCAGCAGCCCGCTACAGGGATTGGGCACTGAAGCTTTCTTT; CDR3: CASSPLQGLGTEAFF
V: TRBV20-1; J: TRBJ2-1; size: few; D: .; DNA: TGCAGTGCTACGCAGGACAATGAGCAGTTCTTC; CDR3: CSATQDNEQFF
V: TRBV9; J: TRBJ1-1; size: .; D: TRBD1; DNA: TGTGCCAGCAACAACAAAGGGGGCAGGGAGGACACTGAAGCTTTCTTT; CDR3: CASNNKGGREDTEAFF
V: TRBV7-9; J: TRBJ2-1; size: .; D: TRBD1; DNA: TGTGCCAGCAGCTTAGGGGACAGAAGATACAATGAGCAGTTCTTC; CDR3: CASSLGDRRYNEQFF
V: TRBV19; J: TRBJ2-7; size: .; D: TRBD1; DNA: TGTGCCAGTAACGTGGGACAGGGGAGCTCCTACGAGCAGTACTTC; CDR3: CASNVGQGSSYEQYF
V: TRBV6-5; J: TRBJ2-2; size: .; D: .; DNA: TGTGCCAGCAGTTACCAGGACTACGGGGAGCTGTTTTTT; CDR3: CASSYQDYGELFF
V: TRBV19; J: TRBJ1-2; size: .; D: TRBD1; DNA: TGTGCCAGTTCCCCGCAGGACAGGGATGACTACACCTTC; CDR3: CASSPQDRDDYTF
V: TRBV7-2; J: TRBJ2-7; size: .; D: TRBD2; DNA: TGTGCCAGCAGCCTTAGAGCGGGGGGCACCTACGAGCAGTACTTC; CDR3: CASSLRAGGTYEQYF
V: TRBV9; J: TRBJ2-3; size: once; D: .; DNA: TGTGCCAGCAGCGTAGGAACTCTCAACACAGATACGCAGTATTTT; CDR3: CASSVGTLNTDTQYF
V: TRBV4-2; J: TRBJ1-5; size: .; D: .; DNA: TGTGCCAGCAGCCACCAGGGTGCAGGGCAGCCCCAGCATTTT; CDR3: CASSHQGAGQPQHF